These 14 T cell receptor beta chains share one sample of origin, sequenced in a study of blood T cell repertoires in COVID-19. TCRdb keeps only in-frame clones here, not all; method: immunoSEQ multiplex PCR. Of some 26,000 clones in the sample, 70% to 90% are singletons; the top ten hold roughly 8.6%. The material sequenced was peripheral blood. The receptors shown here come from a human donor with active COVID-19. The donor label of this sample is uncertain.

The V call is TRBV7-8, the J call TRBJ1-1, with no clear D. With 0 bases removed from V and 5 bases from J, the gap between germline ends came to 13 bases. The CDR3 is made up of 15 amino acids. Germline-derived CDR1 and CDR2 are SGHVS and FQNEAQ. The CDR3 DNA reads TGTGCCAGCAGCTTAGCGGGAATCTCGGGGACTGAAGCTTTCTTT. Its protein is CASSLAGISGTEAFF.

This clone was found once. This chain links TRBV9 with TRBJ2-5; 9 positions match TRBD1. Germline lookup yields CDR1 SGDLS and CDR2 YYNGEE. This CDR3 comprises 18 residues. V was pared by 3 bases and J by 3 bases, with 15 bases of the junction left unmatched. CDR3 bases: TGTGCCAGCAGCGCCCCCCAGACAGGGGGATTTAGGGAAGAGACCCAGTACTTC. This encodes CASSAPQTGGFREETQYF.

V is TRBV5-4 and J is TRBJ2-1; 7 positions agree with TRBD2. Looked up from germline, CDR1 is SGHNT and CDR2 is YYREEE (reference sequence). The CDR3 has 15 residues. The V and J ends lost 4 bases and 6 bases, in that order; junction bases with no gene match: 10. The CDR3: CASSGGQTSANEQFF. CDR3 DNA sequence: TGTGCCAGCAGCGGAGGACAAACTAGCGCCAATGAGCAGTTCTTC.

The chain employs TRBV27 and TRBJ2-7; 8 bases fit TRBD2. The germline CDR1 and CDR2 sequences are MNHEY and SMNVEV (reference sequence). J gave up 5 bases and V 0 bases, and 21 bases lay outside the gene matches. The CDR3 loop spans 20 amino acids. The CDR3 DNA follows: TGTGCCAGCAGTTTATCATCCCCCCCCATAGCGGGGAGGTTCGGCGACGAGCAGTACTTC. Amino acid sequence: CASSLSSPPIAGRFGDEQYF.

The CDR3 nucleotides read TGTGCCAGTAGTCCACAGGGTTTGAAGAGCAATCAGCCCCAGCATTTT. Protein sequence: CASSPQGLKSNQPQHF. The V gene is TRBV19, the J gene TRBJ1-5; a weak D match, TRBD1 (6 bases). This CDR3 contains 16 residues. The germline gives CDR1 LNHDA, CDR2 SQIVND (reference sequence). The V end lost 5 bases, the J end lost 1 base, and 15 bases lay between the germline ends.

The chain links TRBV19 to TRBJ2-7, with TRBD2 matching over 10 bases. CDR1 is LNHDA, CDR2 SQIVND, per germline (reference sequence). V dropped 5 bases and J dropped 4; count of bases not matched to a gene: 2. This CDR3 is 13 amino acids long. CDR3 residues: CASSLAGVYEQYF. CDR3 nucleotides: TGTGCCAGTAGTCTAGCGGGAGTGTACGAGCAGTACTTC.

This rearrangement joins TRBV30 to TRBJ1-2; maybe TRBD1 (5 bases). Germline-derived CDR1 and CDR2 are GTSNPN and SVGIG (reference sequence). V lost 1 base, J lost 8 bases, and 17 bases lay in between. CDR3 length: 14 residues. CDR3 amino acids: CAWSALTALGGYTF. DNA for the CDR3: TGTGCCTGGAGTGCCCTGACAGCCCTCGGAGGCTACACCTTC.

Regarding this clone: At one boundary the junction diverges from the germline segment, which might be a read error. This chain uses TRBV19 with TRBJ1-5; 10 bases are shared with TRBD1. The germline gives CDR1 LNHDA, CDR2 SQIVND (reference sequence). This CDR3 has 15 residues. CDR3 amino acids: CASSIGTGGNRPQHF. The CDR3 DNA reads TGTGCCAGTAGTATAGGGACAGGGGGAAATCGGCCCCAGCATTTT.

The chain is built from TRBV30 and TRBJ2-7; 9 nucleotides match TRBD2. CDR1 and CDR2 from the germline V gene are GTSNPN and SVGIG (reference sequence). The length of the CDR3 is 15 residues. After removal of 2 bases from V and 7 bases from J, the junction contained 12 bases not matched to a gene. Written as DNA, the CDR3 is TGTGCCTGGAGTCATGAGGTAGCGGGAGTATGGGAGCAGTACTTC. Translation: CAWSHEVAGVWEQYF.

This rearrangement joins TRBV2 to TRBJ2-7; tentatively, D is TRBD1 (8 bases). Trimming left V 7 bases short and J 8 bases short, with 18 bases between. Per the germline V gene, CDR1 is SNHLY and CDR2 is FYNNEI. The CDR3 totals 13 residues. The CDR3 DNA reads TGTGCCAGCACTTGGACAGGGAGGGGACAGCAGTACTTC. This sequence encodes CASTWTGRGQQYF.

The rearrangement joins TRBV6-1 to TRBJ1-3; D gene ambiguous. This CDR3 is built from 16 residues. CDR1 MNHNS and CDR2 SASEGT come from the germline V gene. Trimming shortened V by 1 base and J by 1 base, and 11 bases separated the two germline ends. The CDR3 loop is CASSEGFATSGNTIYF. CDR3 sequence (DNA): TGTGCCAGCAGTGAAGGATTCGCTACTTCTGGAAACACCATATATTTT.

Here the CDR3 reads CASSFSGNRGQETQYF. For the CDR3, the DNA is TGTGCCAGCAGCTTTAGCGGGAACCGCGGGCAAGAGACCCAGTACTTC. The V and J genes are TRBV7-9 and TRBJ2-5; 8 bases match TRBD2. CDR1 and CDR2 from the germline V gene are SEHNR and FQNEAQ (reference sequence). V shed 3 bases, J shed 2 bases, and the junction held 8 bases outside the gene matches. CDR3 length: 16 amino acids.

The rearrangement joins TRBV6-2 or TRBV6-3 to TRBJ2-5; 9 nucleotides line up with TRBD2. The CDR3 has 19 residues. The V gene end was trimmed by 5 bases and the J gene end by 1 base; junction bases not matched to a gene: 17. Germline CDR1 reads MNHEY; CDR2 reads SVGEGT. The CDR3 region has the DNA TGTGCCAGCAGTCCACTGGGTCTGCTAGCGGGGCCCGTCCAAGAGACCCAGTACTTC. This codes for CASSPLGLLAGPVQETQYF.

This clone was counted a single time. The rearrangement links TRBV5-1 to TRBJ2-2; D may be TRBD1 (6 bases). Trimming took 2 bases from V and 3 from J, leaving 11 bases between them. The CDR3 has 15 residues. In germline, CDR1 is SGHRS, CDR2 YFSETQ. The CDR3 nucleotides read TGCGCCAGCAGCTTCCTACAGGGAGACACCGGGGAGCTGTTTTTT. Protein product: CASSFLQGDTGELFF.